This T cell receptor beta chain was sequenced in a study of T cell responses to AZD1222 COVID-19 vaccine. The protocol was immunoSEQ multiplex PCR, while the TCRdb copy is restricted to in-frame clones and leaves out a portion. The sample holds approximately 100,000 clones; 90% are singletons and the top ten take roughly 1.4%. Trimming took off 6 bases at V and 3 bases at J, with 15 bases between the two ends. Germline CDR1 and CDR2: MNHEY and SVGAGI. This CDR3 has 14 residues. V and J are TRBV6-5 and TRBJ2-7; TRBD1 might be the D (6 bases). This receptor was obtained from an adult in good health. This specimen was peripheral blood, taken on day 0 of AZD1222 vaccination. CDR3 amino acids: CASSRKNRDYEQYF. CDR3 DNA sequence: TGTGCCAGCAGCAGAAAAAACAGGGACTACGAGCAGTACTTC.